One and the same sample provided the 19 T cell receptor beta chains below, sequenced in a study of T cells expressing NK-cell markers. After re-calling the 5' RACE reads, TCRdb lists one entry per CDR3 protein, DNA absent. Recorded for this sample: 120,000 to 150,000 distinct CDR3 sequences. What was sequenced was blood T cells: a sorted CD56 or NKG2C T cell subset, CD4+ or CD8+ T cells, or bulk PBMC T cells (not recorded which). The receptor source for this set is a man between 18 and 35 years old in good health.

The rearrangement joins TRBV30 to TRBJ1-5. The CDR3 contains 13 residues. CDR1 and CDR2 (germline): GTSNPN, SVGIG (reference sequence). CDR3 region: CAWSGTDNQPQHF.

V gene TRBV20-1 combines with J gene TRBJ2-1; checking the TCRdb D call of TRBD2 is not possible without DNA. The CDR3 runs 15 residues. CDR1 is DFQATT, CDR2 SNEGSKA, per germline (reference sequence). The CDR3 sequence: CSARDPPSGRHEQFF.

V is TRBV29-1 and J is TRBJ2-7; without DNA, the TCRdb call of TRBD1 cannot be checked. The CDR3 contains 14 residues. In germline, CDR1 is SQVTM, CDR2 ANQGSEA. This chain's CDR3 is CSVVLLGQGGEQYF.

V usage is TRBV5-1 and J usage is TRBJ2-1. Germline V gene sequence: CDR1 SGHRS, CDR2 YFSETQ. CDR3 length equals 14 residues. CDR3 loop: CASSLPSAKGEQFF. The variable domain in full, completed from reference TRBV5-1 and TRBJ2-1, reads KAGVTQTPRYLIKTRGQQVTLSCSPISGHRSVSWYQQTPGQGLQFLFEYFSETQRNKGNFPGRFSGRQFSNSRSEMNVSTLELGDSALYLCASSLPSAKGEQFFGPGTRLTVL.

The chain links TRBV30 to TRBJ2-1. Looked up from germline, CDR1 is GTSNPN and CDR2 is SVGIG (reference sequence). The length of the CDR3 is 13 residues. CDR3 protein: CAWSVLTSNEQFF.

The chain employs TRBV6-1 and TRBJ1-3; TCRdb's assignment of TRBD1 cannot be checked, as there is no DNA. CDR1 and CDR2 (germline): MNHNS, SASEGT. The CDR3 has 16 amino acids. The CDR3: CASSEEQELAGNTIYF.

The chain uses TRBV19 and TRBJ2-1; with no DNA, the TCRdb D assignment of TRBD2 cannot be verified. CDR3 size: 17 residues. Germline V lookup: CDR1 LNHDA, CDR2 SQIVND (reference sequence). The CDR3 region is CASSTRLAGSSYNEQFF.

The J gene is TRBJ2-1, the V gene TRBV6-1; TCRdb gives TRBD1 as the D gene, but with no DNA this cannot be confirmed. The germline V gene has CDR1 MNHNS and CDR2 SASEGT. The CDR3 totals 13 residues. The CDR3 loop reads CASSPDRDNEQFF.

The CDR3 spells CASSPEGRLAAYNEQFF. This rearrangement joins TRBV18 to TRBJ2-1; TCRdb indicates TRBD2, and absent DNA this call remains unverified. The V gene's germline CDR1 is KGHSH and CDR2 LQKENI. The CDR3 covers 17 residues.

The V call is TRBV12-3 or TRBV12-4, the J call TRBJ2-3. The CDR3 extends over 13 amino acids. CDR3 in amino acids: CASSLGPTDTQYF.

The chain is built from TRBV9 and TRBJ2-7; the TCRdb call, TRBD1, lacks DNA for checking. Germline CDR1 is SGDLS and CDR2 is YYNGEE. The CDR3 has 15 residues. This chain's CDR3 is CASSPWTDEPGEQYF. Looking up the rest from reference TRBV9 and TRBJ2-7 gives the full variable domain: DSGVTQTPKHLITATGQRVTLRCSPRSGDLSVYWYQQSLDQGLQFLIQYYNGEERAKGNILERFSAQQFPDLHSELNLSSLELGDSALYFCASSPWTDEPGEQYFGPGTRLTVT.

The chain recombines TRBV9 with TRBJ1-2; TCRdb indicates TRBD1, and absent DNA this call remains unverified. CDR3 length: 13 residues. Germline values: CDR1 SGDLS, CDR2 YYNGEE. CDR3 protein: CASSPGHSYGYTF.

The chain carries TRBV7-9 and TRBJ2-7; without DNA, the TCRdb call of TRBD1 cannot be checked. The CDR3 sequence is 17 residues long. Germline lookup yields CDR1 SEHNR and CDR2 FQNEAQ (reference sequence). CDR3 sequence: CASSPTGGLERIYEQYF. The variable domain in full, completed from reference TRBV7-9 and TRBJ2-7, reads DTGVSQNPRHKITKRGQNVTFRCDPISEHNRLYWYRQTLGQGPEFLTYFQNEAQLEKSRLLSDRFSAERPKGSFSTLEIQRTEQGDSAMYLCASSPTGGLERIYEQYFGPGTRLTVT.

CDR3 residues: CASSDPPGGHHEQFF. This sequence joins TRBV25-1 and TRBJ2-1; TCRdb's assignment of TRBD2 cannot be checked, as there is no DNA. The CDR3 contains 15 residues. From germline, CDR1 is MGHDK and CDR2 SYGVNS.

This rearrangement joins TRBV5-4 to TRBJ1-5. The CDR3 has 11 amino acids. CDR1 SGHNT and CDR2 YYREEE come from the germline V gene (reference sequence). The CDR3 here is CASTLNQPQHF.

This rearrangement joins TRBV6-1 to TRBJ2-5; TCRdb's D call of TRBD1 is untestable without DNA. The CDR3 extends over 13 amino acids. The germline gives CDR1 MNHNS, CDR2 SASEGT. The CDR3 loop reads CASAPGVGETQYF.

The CDR3 loop reads CASSPTTGYGYTF. The chain combines TRBV19 with TRBJ1-2. Per germline, CDR1 LNHDA and CDR2 SQIVND (reference sequence). The length of the CDR3 is 13 residues.

The genes are TRBV7-8 and TRBJ2-1. CDR1 and CDR2 (germline): SGHVS, FQNEAQ. CDR3 length equals 13 residues. CDR3 loop: CASSFGRNNEQFF. Complete variable domain (other parts from reference TRBV7-8 and TRBJ2-1): GAGVSQSPRYKVAKRGQDVALRCDPISGHVSLFWYQQALGQGPEFLTYFQNEAQLDKSGLPSDRFFAERPEGSVSTLKIQRTQQEDSAVYLCASSFGRNNEQFFGPGTRLTVL.

V usage is TRBV5-1 and J usage is TRBJ2-7; TCRdb gives TRBD1 as the D gene, but with no DNA this cannot be confirmed. The CDR3 contains 12 residues. CDR1 SGHRS and CDR2 YFSETQ come from the germline V gene. CDR3 amino acids: CASSGTGYEQYF.